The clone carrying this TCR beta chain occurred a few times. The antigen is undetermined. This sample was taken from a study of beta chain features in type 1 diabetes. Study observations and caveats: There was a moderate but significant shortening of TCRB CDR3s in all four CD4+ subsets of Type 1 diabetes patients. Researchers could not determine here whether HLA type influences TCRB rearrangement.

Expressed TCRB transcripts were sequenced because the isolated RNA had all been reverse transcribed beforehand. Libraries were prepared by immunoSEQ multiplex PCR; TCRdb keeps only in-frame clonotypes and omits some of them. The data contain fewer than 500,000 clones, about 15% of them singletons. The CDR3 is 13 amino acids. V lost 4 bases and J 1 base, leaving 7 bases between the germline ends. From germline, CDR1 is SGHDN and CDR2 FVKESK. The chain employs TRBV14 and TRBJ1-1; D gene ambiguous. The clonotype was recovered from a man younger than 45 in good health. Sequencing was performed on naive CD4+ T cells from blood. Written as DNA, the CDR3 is TGTGCCAGCAGCCGAGGACCGAACACTGAAGCTTTCTTT. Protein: CASSRGPNTEAFF.